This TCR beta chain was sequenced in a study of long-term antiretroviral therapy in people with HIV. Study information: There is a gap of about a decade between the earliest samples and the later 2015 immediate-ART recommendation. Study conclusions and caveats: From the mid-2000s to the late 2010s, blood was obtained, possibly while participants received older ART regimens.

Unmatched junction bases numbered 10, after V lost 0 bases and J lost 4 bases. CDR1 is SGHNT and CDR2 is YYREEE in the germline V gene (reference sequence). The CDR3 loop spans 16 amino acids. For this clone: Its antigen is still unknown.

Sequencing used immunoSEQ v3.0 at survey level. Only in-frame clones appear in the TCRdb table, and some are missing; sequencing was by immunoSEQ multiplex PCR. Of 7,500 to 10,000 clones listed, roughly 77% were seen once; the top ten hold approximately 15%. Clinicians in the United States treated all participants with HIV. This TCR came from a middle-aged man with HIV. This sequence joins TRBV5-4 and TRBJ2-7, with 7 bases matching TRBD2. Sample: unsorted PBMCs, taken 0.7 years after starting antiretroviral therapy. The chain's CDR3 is CASSLVGGRAGYEQYF. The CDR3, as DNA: TGTGCCAGCAGCTTGGTCGGTGGGAGGGCGGGGTACGAGCAGTACTTC.